This is a list of T cell receptor beta chains from one sample in a study of T cells in Graves' hyperthyroidism and ophthalmopathy. TCRdb re-analysed the multiplex PCR reads in MiXCR, keeping a single row per CDR3 protein. Of 550,000 to 650,000 distinct CDR3 sequences in the sample, less than 15% were seen once. Material: blood. The receptor source for this set is a woman aged 40 to 50 with Graves' hyperthyroidism. Both conserved end residues are part of each CDR3. D genes are given only for firm matches. The listing skips clone size in some rows; elsewhere it reads once, few, many or a size class.

d_gene: NA
j_gene: TRBJ2-7
abundance: many
v_gene: TRBV7-9
CDR3nt: TGTGCCAGCAGCTTAAGGGACGGCTACGAGCAGTACTTC
CDR3aa: CASSLRDGYEQYF

d_gene: TRBD2
j_gene: TRBJ2-7
abundance: few
v_gene: TRBV2
CDR3nt: TGTGCCAGCAGTGAAGTAGGGACAAGCGGGGGGACCTACGAGCAGTACTTC
CDR3aa: CASSEVGTSGGTYEQYF

d_gene: TRBD2
j_gene: TRBJ2-3
abundance: many
v_gene: TRBV7-9
CDR3nt: TGTGCCAGCAGCCTCCTGGCGGGAGCAGCGGGGGATACGCAGTATTTT
CDR3aa: CASSLLAGAAGDTQYF

d_gene: TRBD2
j_gene: TRBJ2-7
abundance: many
v_gene: TRBV30
CDR3nt: TGTGCCTGGAGTATCAGGGCGGGAGGATTATACGAGCAGTACTTC
CDR3aa: CAWSIRAGGLYEQYF

d_gene: NA
j_gene: TRBJ2-3
abundance: many
v_gene: TRBV27
CDR3nt: TGTGCCAGCATTGGGCAGGGTGGCACAGATACGCAGTATTTT
CDR3aa: CASIGQGGTDTQYF

d_gene: NA
j_gene: TRBJ2-7
abundance: many
v_gene: TRBV6-1
CDR3nt: TGTGCCAGCAGCCAAACCGACTTCTACGAGCAGTACTTC
CDR3aa: CASSQTDFYEQYF

d_gene: TRBD1
j_gene: TRBJ1-5
abundance: many
v_gene: TRBV28
CDR3nt: TGTGCCAGCAGTGTACAGGGGGCGAACCAGCCCCAGCATTTT
CDR3aa: CASSVQGANQPQHF

d_gene: NA
j_gene: TRBJ1-1
abundance: few
v_gene: TRBV5-1
CDR3nt: TGCGCCAGCAGCTTGGACTTGACCGGAAAATTCGTACTTGAAGCTTTCTTT
CDR3aa: CASSLDLTGKFVLEAFF

d_gene: TRBD1
j_gene: TRBJ2-7
abundance: many
v_gene: TRBV2
CDR3nt: TGTGCCAGCGTCCCCGACAGGGGTTACGAGCAGTACTTC
CDR3aa: CASVPDRGYEQYF

d_gene: NA
j_gene: TRBJ1-5
abundance: many
v_gene: TRBV28
CDR3nt: TGTGCCAGCAGCGAAGGCCGTCTGGCCCAGCATTTT
CDR3aa: CASSEGRLAQHF

d_gene: NA
j_gene: TRBJ2-3
abundance: many
v_gene: TRBV7-9
CDR3nt: TGTGCCAGCAGCTTAGCGACACCAGATACGCAGTATTTT
CDR3aa: CASSLATPDTQYF

d_gene: NA
j_gene: TRBJ2-5
abundance: many
v_gene: TRBV28
CDR3nt: TGTGCCAGCAGTTGGCAGGGCCTGGACCAAGAGACCCAGTACTTC
CDR3aa: CASSWQGLDQETQYF

d_gene: NA
j_gene: TRBJ1-3
abundance: few
v_gene: TRBV6-5
CDR3nt: TGTGCCAGCAGTTACTCGAGAGTCTCTGGAAACACCATATATTTT
CDR3aa: CASSYSRVSGNTIYF

d_gene: NA
j_gene: TRBJ1-1
abundance: few
v_gene: TRBV5-6
CDR3nt: TGTGCCAGCAGCCAATCGACAAGGTTTGGAACTGAAGCTTTCTTT
CDR3aa: CASSQSTRFGTEAFF

d_gene: TRBD2
j_gene: TRBJ2-3
abundance: many
v_gene: TRBV2
CDR3nt: TGTGCCAGCAGTGAAGGTTTAGCGGGAGCTCCAGATACGCAGTATTTT
CDR3aa: CASSEGLAGAPDTQYF

d_gene: NA
j_gene: TRBJ1-2
abundance: NA
v_gene: TRBV20-1
CDR3nt: TGCAGCCCTAGGGGGAGTTATGGCTACACCTTC
CDR3aa: CSPRGSYGYTF

d_gene: TRBD2
j_gene: TRBJ2-7
abundance: NA
v_gene: TRBV6-1
CDR3nt: TGTGCCAGCAGGGGGCCTAGCGGGAGCGACTACGAGCAGTACTTC
CDR3aa: CASRGPSGSDYEQYF

d_gene: TRBD1
j_gene: TRBJ2-7
abundance: NA
v_gene: TRBV28
CDR3nt: TGTGCCAGCAGGACCGACACAGGGGACCACTACGAGCAGTACTTC
CDR3aa: CASRTDTGDHYEQYF